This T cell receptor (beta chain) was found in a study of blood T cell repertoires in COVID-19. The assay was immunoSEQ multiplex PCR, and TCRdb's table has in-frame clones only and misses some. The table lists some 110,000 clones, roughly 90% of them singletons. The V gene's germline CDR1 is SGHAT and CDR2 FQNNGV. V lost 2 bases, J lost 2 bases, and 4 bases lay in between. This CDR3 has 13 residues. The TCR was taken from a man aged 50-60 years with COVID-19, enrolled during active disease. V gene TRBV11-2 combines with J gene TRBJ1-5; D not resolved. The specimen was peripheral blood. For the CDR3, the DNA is TGTGCCAGCAGCTTATCCGGCAATCAGCCCCAGCATTTT. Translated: CASSLSGNQPQHF. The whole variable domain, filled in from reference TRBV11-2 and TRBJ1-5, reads EAGVAQSPRYKIIEKRQSVAFWCNPISGHATLYWYQQILGQGPKLLIQFQNNGVVDDSQLPKDRFSAERLKGVDSTLKIQPAKLEDSAVYLCASSLSGNQPQHFGDGTRLSIL.